This T cell receptor beta chain stems from a study of CD8 T cells in Susac syndrome. The authors carried out high-throughput sequencing of TCR beta. They applied it to CD8+ and CD4+ T cells obtained from blood. TEMRA cells were FACS-enriched, with CD8+ and CD4+ T cells isolated negatively. The V end lost 4 bases, the J end lost 7 bases, and 18 bases lay between the germline ends. This CDR3 is 15 amino acids long. Germline V gene sequence: CDR1 SGDLS, CDR2 YYNGEE. With random hexamers, reverse transcription was performed on about 0.5 to 1 ug of RNA. Amplification of the TCR beta CDR3 was carried out by immunoSEQ multiplex PCR, which spanned a total of 54 Vbeta and 13 Jbeta segments. TCRdb independently ran MiXCR on the immunoSEQ multiplex PCR reads; one entry per CDR3 protein. Among about 190,000 distinct CDR3 sequences listed, 85% to 95% were seen once.

Sequencing input: CD4+ T cells from PBMCs. This receptor was taken from a human donor in good health. The V gene is TRBV9, the J gene TRBJ1-3, with D possibly TRBD1 on 5 matching bases. The CDR3 DNA reads as TGTGCCAGCAGCTCAACATCGGGGGTCGGTAACACCATATATTTT. This codes for CASSSTSGVGNTIYF.